This TCR beta chain was profiled in a study of tumor and adjacent non-tumor tissue in lung cancer. Study in general: Stage I to III disease affected 10 men and 5 women aged about 31 to 85. Overall study findings and caveats: Significantly higher TCR diversity was found in tumor than normal lung. Normal lung showed higher cumulative top 100 clone frequency than tumor.

Comments on this clonotype: Its antigen is unknown. This may be a read error, as it is one base from a much larger clone.

The CDR3 is made up of 14 amino acids. CDR1 is SGHRS, CDR2 YFSETQ, per germline. A modified ARM-PCR protocol with three rounds of nested PCR amplified TCRbeta. Using its own MiXCR run on the multiplex PCR reads, TCRdb lists one record per CDR3 protein. The sample consists of about 93,000 distinct CDR3 sequences, about 72% of them appearing once. The template was RNA from unsorted bulk tissue. Between August and November 2014, newly diagnosed, chemotherapy-naive lung cancer patients underwent thoracic surgery in China. V is TRBV5-1 and J is TRBJ2-3, with D perhaps matching TRBD1 or TRBD2 (5 bases each). The receptor was isolated from a man in his 60s with non-small cell lung cancer. The material sequenced was lung tumor tissue. DNA for the CDR3: TGCGCCTGCAGCTTGGGGGATGGCACAGATACGCAGTATTTT. As protein: CACSLGDGTDTQYF.